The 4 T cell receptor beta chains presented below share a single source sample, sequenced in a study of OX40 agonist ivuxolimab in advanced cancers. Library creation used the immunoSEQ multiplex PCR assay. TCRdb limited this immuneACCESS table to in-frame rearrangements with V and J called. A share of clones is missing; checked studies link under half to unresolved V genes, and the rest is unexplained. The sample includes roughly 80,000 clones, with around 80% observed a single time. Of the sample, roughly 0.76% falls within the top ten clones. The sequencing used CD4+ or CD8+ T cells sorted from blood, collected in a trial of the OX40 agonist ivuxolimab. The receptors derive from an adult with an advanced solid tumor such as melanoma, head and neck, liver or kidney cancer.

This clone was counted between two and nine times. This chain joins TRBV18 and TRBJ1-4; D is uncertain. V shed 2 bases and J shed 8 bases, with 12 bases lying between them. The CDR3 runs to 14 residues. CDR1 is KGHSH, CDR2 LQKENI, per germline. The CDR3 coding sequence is TGTGCCAGCTCACCAAGTGGGGAATTGGAAAAACTGTTTTTT. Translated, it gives CASSPSGELEKLFF. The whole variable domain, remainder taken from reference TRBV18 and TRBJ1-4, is NAGVMQNPRHLVRRRGQEARLRCSPMKGHSHVYWYRQLPEEGLKFMVYLQKENIIDESGMPKERFSAEFPKEGPSILRIQQVVRGDSAAYFCASSPSGELEKLFFGSGTQLSVL.

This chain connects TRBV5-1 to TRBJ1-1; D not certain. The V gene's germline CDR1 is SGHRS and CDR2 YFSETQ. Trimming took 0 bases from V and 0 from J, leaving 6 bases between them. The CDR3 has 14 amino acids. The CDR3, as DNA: TGCGCCAGCAGCTTGGATCCGGTGAACACTGAAGCTTTCTTT. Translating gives CASSLDPVNTEAFF.

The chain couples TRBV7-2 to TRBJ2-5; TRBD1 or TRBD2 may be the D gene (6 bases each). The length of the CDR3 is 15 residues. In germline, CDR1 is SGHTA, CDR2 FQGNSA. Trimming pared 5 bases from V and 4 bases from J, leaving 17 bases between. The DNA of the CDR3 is TGTGCCAGCAGCGGAAATGGCAGGGGAGGAGAGACCCAGTACTTC. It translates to CASSGNGRGGETQYF.

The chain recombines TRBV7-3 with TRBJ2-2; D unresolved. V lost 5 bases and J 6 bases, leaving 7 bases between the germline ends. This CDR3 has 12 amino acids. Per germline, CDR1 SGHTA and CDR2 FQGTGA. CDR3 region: CASSPRAGELFF. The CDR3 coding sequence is TGTGCCAGCAGCCCCCGCGCCGGGGAGCTGTTTTTT.